These T cell receptor beta chains were read from a single sample in a study of cytomegalovirus exposure and HLA in healthy donors. This table comes from immunoSEQ multiplex PCR, and its TCRdb copy is limited to in-frame clones, with some not included. The sample lists around 150,000 clones, about 90% occurring once. Sequenced input: PBMCs. These receptors were taken from a woman in her twenties or thirties in good health and CMV-seronegative. The CDR3 runs from the conserved cysteine through the conserved F or W. The D gene is left open where the match is weak.

v_call: TRBV4-2; j_call: TRBJ2-7; cdr3_length: 14; d_call: TRBD2; cdr3_aa: CASSQGGGSYEQYF
v_call: TRBV5-6; j_call: TRBJ2-4; cdr3_length: 13; d_call: .; cdr3_aa: CASSLSSEDIQYF
v_call: TRBV7-6; j_call: TRBJ2-7; cdr3_length: 14; d_call: TRBD1; cdr3_aa: CASSLADRGAEQYF
v_call: TRBV27; j_call: TRBJ2-2; cdr3_length: 12; d_call: .; cdr3_aa: CASRRYTGELFF
v_call: TRBV18; j_call: TRBJ1-2; cdr3_length: 14; d_call: .; cdr3_aa: CASSPRRDNYGYTF
v_call: TRBV5-6; j_call: TRBJ2-7; cdr3_length: 13; d_call: .; cdr3_aa: CASSRGRDYEQYF
v_call: TRBV15; j_call: TRBJ2-3; cdr3_length: 14; d_call: TRBD2; cdr3_aa: CATSSGTTFGTQYF
v_call: TRBV14; j_call: TRBJ2-1; cdr3_length: 16; d_call: TRBD2; cdr3_aa: CASSQRLAGAGNEQFF
v_call: TRBV27; j_call: TRBJ2-1; cdr3_length: 16; d_call: .; cdr3_aa: CASSRAIAVLYNEQFF
v_call: TRBV13; j_call: TRBJ2-5; cdr3_length: 14; d_call: .; cdr3_aa: CASRGSEEGETQYF
v_call: TRBV20-1; j_call: TRBJ2-5; cdr3_length: 11; d_call: .; cdr3_aa: CSASLAETQYF
v_call: TRBV5-4; j_call: TRBJ1-2; cdr3_length: 13; d_call: TRBD1; cdr3_aa: CASSLADRAGYTF
v_call: TRBV11-2; j_call: TRBJ1-3; cdr3_length: 15; d_call: .; cdr3_aa: CASSSGAAAGNTIYF
v_call: TRBV4-3; j_call: TRBJ1-1; cdr3_length: 15; d_call: .; cdr3_aa: CASSPSWLLGTEAFF
v_call: TRBV25-1; j_call: TRBJ1-6; cdr3_length: 16; d_call: TRBD1; cdr3_aa: CASSETGKSSREPLHF
v_call: TRBV4-2; j_call: TRBJ1-6; cdr3_length: 19; d_call: .; cdr3_aa: CASSQDPGVQGPVNSPLHF
v_call: TRBV11-3; j_call: TRBJ2-7; cdr3_length: 14; d_call: .; cdr3_aa: CASSSRDKPYEQYF
v_call: TRBV27; j_call: TRBJ1-5; cdr3_length: 14; d_call: .; cdr3_aa: CASSFRGSNQPQHF
v_call: TRBV6-1; j_call: TRBJ1-2; cdr3_length: 13; d_call: .; cdr3_aa: CASSARTAHGYTF
v_call: TRBV6-5; j_call: TRBJ2-7; cdr3_length: 14; d_call: .; cdr3_aa: CASSRGIETDEQYF
v_call: TRBV5-1; j_call: TRBJ1-5; cdr3_length: 13; d_call: .; cdr3_aa: CASSVDSNQPQHF
v_call: TRBV7-9; j_call: TRBJ2-7; cdr3_length: 13; d_call: TRBD2; cdr3_aa: CASSLGTRGEQYF
v_call: TRBV30; j_call: TRBJ2-3; cdr3_length: 15; d_call: TRBD2; cdr3_aa: CAWSVMLAGADTQYF
v_call: TRBV7-9; j_call: TRBJ2-1; cdr3_length: 17; d_call: TRBD2; cdr3_aa: CASSSSAGGPVYNEQFF
v_call: TRBV27; j_call: TRBJ2-6; cdr3_length: 16; d_call: .; cdr3_aa: CASSLTGTSGANVLTF
v_call: TRBV18; j_call: TRBJ1-5; cdr3_length: 13; d_call: .; cdr3_aa: CASSPSDAEPQHF
v_call: TRBV7-3; j_call: TRBJ2-3; cdr3_length: 16; d_call: TRBD1; cdr3_aa: CASSLRTGGLTDTQYF
v_call: TRBV5-6; j_call: TRBJ2-7; cdr3_length: 13; d_call: .; cdr3_aa: CASSLVRGYEQYF
v_call: TRBV5-4; j_call: TRBJ2-5; cdr3_length: 13; d_call: .; cdr3_aa: CASSLRGAETQYF
v_call: TRBV28; j_call: TRBJ2-4; cdr3_length: 12; d_call: TRBD1; cdr3_aa: CASSQIGDRLLF
v_call: TRBV10-1; j_call: TRBJ1-5; cdr3_length: 17; d_call: .; cdr3_aa: CASFLRRDTDSNQPQHF
v_call: TRBV27; j_call: TRBJ2-7; cdr3_length: 16; d_call: .; cdr3_aa: CASSLTKQVNSYEQYF
v_call: TRBV5-6; j_call: TRBJ1-1; cdr3_length: 12; d_call: .; cdr3_aa: CASSLTNTEAFF
v_call: TRBV28; j_call: TRBJ1-4; cdr3_length: 15; d_call: .; cdr3_aa: CASSSGGQNGEKLFF
v_call: TRBV10-3; j_call: TRBJ2-7; cdr3_length: 12; d_call: .; cdr3_aa: CAIRAPGDEQYF
v_call: TRBV4-3; j_call: TRBJ1-2; cdr3_length: 16; d_call: .; cdr3_aa: CASSQDILQRGHGYTF
v_call: TRBV6-5; j_call: TRBJ1-2; cdr3_length: 13; d_call: .; cdr3_aa: CASRPQGNYGYTF
v_call: TRBV5-1; j_call: TRBJ2-2; cdr3_length: 16; d_call: .; cdr3_aa: CASSLEQGRRTGELFF
v_call: TRBV9; j_call: TRBJ2-5; cdr3_length: 15; d_call: TRBD1; cdr3_aa: CASSGQGNPQETQYF
v_call: TRBV6-5; j_call: TRBJ2-7; cdr3_length: 14; d_call: .; cdr3_aa: CASSSQGIGYEQYF
v_call: TRBV5-1; j_call: TRBJ2-7; cdr3_length: 14; d_call: .; cdr3_aa: CASSLAGESYEQYF
v_call: TRBV9; j_call: TRBJ2-7; cdr3_length: 14; d_call: .; cdr3_aa: CASSVATDPHEQYF
v_call: TRBV7-2; j_call: TRBJ1-5; cdr3_length: 15; d_call: .; cdr3_aa: CASSLSGGGNQPQHF
v_call: TRBV5-1; j_call: TRBJ2-7; cdr3_length: 12; d_call: TRBD1; cdr3_aa: CASSWTGSEQYF
v_call: TRBV7-8; j_call: TRBJ2-7; cdr3_length: 14; d_call: TRBD1; cdr3_aa: CASTPDRGSYEQYF
v_call: TRBV9; j_call: TRBJ2-3; cdr3_length: 16; d_call: TRBD2; cdr3_aa: CASSVDLAASTDTQYF
v_call: TRBV6-7; j_call: TRBJ1-5; cdr3_length: 15; d_call: .; cdr3_aa: CASSYPPPVGQPQHF
v_call: TRBV28; j_call: TRBJ2-7; cdr3_length: 14; d_call: TRBD1; cdr3_aa: CASRWTGGENEQYF
v_call: TRBV5-6; j_call: TRBJ2-5; cdr3_length: 15; d_call: .; cdr3_aa: CASSSGHQRQETQYF
v_call: TRBV7-9; j_call: TRBJ2-1; cdr3_length: 14; d_call: .; cdr3_aa: CASSLAGGPREQFF
v_call: TRBV14; j_call: TRBJ2-7; cdr3_length: 15; d_call: .; cdr3_aa: CASSQDFGKGDEQYF
v_call: TRBV4-3; j_call: TRBJ2-7; cdr3_length: 14; d_call: .; cdr3_aa: CASSQDRVGYEQYF
v_call: TRBV5-1; j_call: TRBJ2-7; cdr3_length: 14; d_call: TRBD2; cdr3_aa: CASSLAGSPYEQYF
v_call: TRBV2; j_call: TRBJ2-5; cdr3_length: 14; d_call: TRBD1; cdr3_aa: CASSDGQGRETQYF
v_call: TRBV29-1; j_call: TRBJ1-3; cdr3_length: 11; d_call: .; cdr3_aa: CSGVSGNTIYF
v_call: TRBV9; j_call: TRBJ2-5; cdr3_length: 14; d_call: TRBD1; cdr3_aa: CASSGGQGWETQYF
v_call: TRBV29-1; j_call: TRBJ1-1; cdr3_length: 13; d_call: .; cdr3_aa: CSVQDGGNTEAFF